This entry lists 25 T cell receptor beta chains sequenced from one sample in a study of blood T cell repertoires in COVID-19. The assay was immunoSEQ multiplex PCR, and TCRdb's table has in-frame clones only and misses some. The top ten hold around 7.8% of the sample, which has about 480,000 clones, approximately 88% seen once. The sequenced sample was peripheral blood. The receptors derive from a woman aged 45-60 years with COVID-19, enrolled during active disease.

V gene TRBV9 combines with J gene TRBJ2-6; D ambiguous. V lost 4 bases, J lost 3 bases, and 11 bases lay in between. This CDR3 has 15 amino acids. The germline gives CDR1 SGDLS, CDR2 YYNGEE. CDR3 loop: CASSTDLGGANVLTF. CDR3 DNA: TGTGCCAGCAGCACCGACTTAGGTGGGGCCAACGTCCTGACTTTC.

The chain is built from TRBV5-1 and TRBJ2-1; TRBD1 aligns across 9 bases. Germline lookup yields CDR1 SGHRS and CDR2 YFSETQ. Trimming at V came to 5 bases and at J to 5 bases, leaving 14 bases not matched to a gene. This CDR3 has 17 amino acids. The CDR3 spells CASSELTGQGLDNEQFF. The CDR3 coding sequence is TGCGCCAGCAGTGAACTAACGGGACAGGGTTTGGACAATGAGCAGTTCTTC. The variable domain in full, completed from reference TRBV5-1 and TRBJ2-1, reads KAGVTQTPRYLIKTRGQQVTLSCSPISGHRSVSWYQQTPGQGLQFLFEYFSETQRNKGNFPGRFSGRQFSNSRSEMNVSTLELGDSALYLCASSELTGQGLDNEQFFGPGTRLTVL.

The V gene is TRBV19, the J gene TRBJ1-2, with D uncertain. The CDR3 spans 15 residues. The V and J ends lost 1 base and 5 bases respectively, with 14 bases between them. Germline V gives CDR1 LNHDA, CDR2 SQIVND (reference sequence). In nucleotides, the CDR3 is TGTGCCAGTAGTATAGTAACCGACGGAGATTATGGCTACACCTTC. Encoded protein: CASSIVTDGDYGYTF.

The chain joins TRBV7-2 to TRBJ1-4; D is possibly TRBD1 (5 bases). The germline CDR1 and CDR2 sequences are SGHTA and FQGNSA. This CDR3 is built from 15 residues. Trimming stripped 4 bases from V and 7 bases from J, with 16 bases between. The CDR3 loop is CASSSDTATSEKLFF. The CDR3 DNA reads as TGTGCCAGCAGCTCGGACACGGCTACAAGTGAAAAACTGTTTTTT.

J is TRBJ1-2 and V is TRBV3-1 (or the pseudogene TRBV3-2); D unresolved. The V gene's germline CDR1 is LGHDT and CDR2 YNNKEL (reference sequence). The CDR3 extends over 13 amino acids. V dropped 6 bases and J dropped 3 bases, with 11 bases sitting between them. This CDR3 is CASRQREHYGYTF. The CDR3 nucleotides are TGTGCCAGCAGACAAAGGGAGCACTATGGCTACACCTTC.

The chain uses TRBV3-1 (or the pseudogene TRBV3-2) and TRBJ2-1, with TRBD2 identical over 7 bases. The germline CDR1 and CDR2 sequences are LGHDT and YNNKEL (reference sequence). V was clipped by 1 base and J by 9 bases; unmatched bases: 6. The CDR3 is 14 residues long. The CDR3 nucleotides are TGTGCCAGCAGCCAAGCTTCCGGGAGGAGTGAGCAGTTCTTC. Translation: CASSQASGRSEQFF.

The rearrangement uses TRBV28 and TRBJ1-6; perhaps TRBD1 as D (6 bases). Trimming left V 6 bases short and J 7 bases short, with 16 bases between. This CDR3 is built from 15 residues. The germline CDR1 and CDR2 sequences are MDHEN and SYDVKM. The CDR3 DNA reads as TGTGCCAGCAGACCCCGGGACACAAGAAATTCACCCCTCCACTTT. This encodes CASRPRDTRNSPLHF.

The chain combines TRBV30 with TRBJ2-1, with 7 positions matching TRBD2. V dropped 0 bases and J dropped 0; count of bases not matched to a gene: 2. Germline CDR1 is GTSNPN and CDR2 is SVGIG (reference sequence). The CDR3 consists of 15 residues. This CDR3 reads CAWSVRGGSYNEQFF. DNA for the CDR3: TGTGCCTGGAGTGTACGCGGGGGCTCCTACAATGAGCAGTTCTTC.

Here the CDR3 DNA reads TGCAGCGTTAGGACAGGGGATGAACAGCCCCAGCATTTT. Translating it yields CSVRTGDEQPQHF. The V gene is TRBV29-1, the J gene TRBJ1-5, with 9 bases aligning to TRBD1. CDR3 length: 13 amino acids. V shed 5 bases and J 7 bases; nucleotides not matched to a gene: 6. Looked up from germline, CDR1 is SQVTM and CDR2 is ANQGSEA.

The chain uses TRBV5-8 and TRBJ1-6, with D perhaps matching TRBD1 (5 bases). The germline gives CDR1 SGHTS, CDR2 YDEGEE. The CDR3 has 18 residues. The ends were cut back, 1 base at V and 2 bases at J, with 16 bases in the middle. The CDR3 protein is CASSLYPGGSTYNSPLHF. In nucleotides, the CDR3 is TGTGCCAGCAGCTTGTATCCGGGGGGGAGCACCTATAATTCACCCCTCCACTTT.

The V and J genes are TRBV2 and TRBJ1-2, with D possibly being TRBD1 (6 bases). There are 13 residues in the CDR3. The V end lost 5 bases, the J end lost 2 bases, and 9 bases lay between the germline ends. CDR1 is SNHLY and CDR2 is FYNNEI in the germline V gene. CDR3 sequence reads: CASSTGQNYGYTF. In nucleotides, the CDR3 is TGTGCCAGCAGTACCGGACAGAACTATGGCTACACCTTC.

This chain joins TRBV21-1 and TRBJ1-1; TRBD1 was called by the table and not checked on the DNA. TRBV21-1 is flagged as a pseudogene. The CDR3 is 15 amino acids. CDR3: CASSKWGRVGTEAFF. The CDR3 bases are TGTGCCAGCAGCAAATGGGGCAGGGTAGGCACTGAAGCTTTCTTT.

This clone was observed a handful of times. This sequence joins TRBV20-1 and TRBJ1-1, with D perhaps TRBD1 (6 bases). The CDR3 is 14 amino acids. V was cut by 3 bases and J by 0 bases, with 11 bases left in between. Germline V gene data show CDR1 as DFQATT and CDR2 as SNEGSKA (reference sequence). CDR3 amino acids: CSASGRGLNTEAFF. In DNA, the CDR3 is TGCAGTGCTAGTGGCAGGGGTTTGAACACTGAAGCTTTCTTT.

The chain combines TRBV7-9 with TRBJ1-2; TRBD1 matches 8 bases. Germline V gene data show CDR1 as SEHNR and CDR2 as FQNEAQ (reference sequence). Unmatched junction bases numbered 12, after V lost 4 bases and J lost 8 bases. The CDR3 runs to 15 residues. Written as DNA, the CDR3 is TGTGCCAGCAGCTATCCCGGACAGGGCAGGGAAGGCTACACCTTC. Translation: CASSYPGQGREGYTF.

This clone is a singleton in its sample. The chain uses TRBV5-1 and TRBJ1-2; the match to TRBD1 covers 8 bases. Per the germline V gene, CDR1 is SGHRS and CDR2 is YFSETQ. The CDR3 spans 14 residues. Trimming took 4 bases from V and 5 from J; bases not matched to a gene: 7. CDR3 sequence: CASSLGQVEYGYTF. The CDR3 coding sequence is TGCGCCAGCAGCCTGGGACAGGTGGAGTATGGCTACACCTTC.

The CDR3 region has the DNA TGTGCCAGCAGCCAAACGACAGGGCAGACTGAAGCTTTCTTT. The encoded protein is CASSQTTGQTEAFF. The rearrangement uses TRBV3-1 (or the pseudogene TRBV3-2) and TRBJ1-1; 7 bases align to TRBD1. The CDR3 sequence is 14 residues long. Trimming cost V 2 bases and J 5 bases; bases outside gene matches: 5. CDR1 is LGHDT, CDR2 YNNKEL, per germline (reference sequence).

V and J are TRBV5-4 and TRBJ1-2; D gene unclear. CDR3 length: 14 residues. Germline-derived CDR1 and CDR2 are SGHNT and YYREEE (reference sequence). V was pared by 2 bases and J by 6 bases, with 14 bases between. Here the CDR3 DNA reads TGTGCCAGCAGCTTAACACTCGGGTTGAATGGCTACACCTTC. Encoded protein: CASSLTLGLNGYTF.

This chain uses TRBV6-5 with TRBJ1-3; D might be TRBD1 (6 bases). Germline lookup yields CDR1 MNHEY and CDR2 SVGAGI. This CDR3 is 15 amino acids long. V shed 6 bases and J shed 4 bases, with 16 bases lying between them. The CDR3 sequence is CASRNHREGGNTIYF. CDR3 in DNA: TGTGCCAGCAGGAACCACAGGGAAGGGGGAAACACCATATATTTT.

The chain employs TRBV21-1 and TRBJ1-4. TRBV21-1 represents a pseudogene. CDR3 length equals 14 residues. This CDR3 reads CDSTPRRDNEKLFF. CDR3 sequence (DNA): TGTGACAGCACCCCCCGACGGGATAATGAAAAACTGTTTTTT.

The chain joins TRBV6-1 to TRBJ1-5; 9 nucleotides match TRBD1. V lost 3 bases and J lost 6; bases outside the gene matches: 15. The CDR3 is made up of 18 amino acids. Germline loops: CDR1 MNHNS, CDR2 SASEGT. The DNA for the CDR3 is TGTGCCAGCAGTGATTGGTACAGGGGGCCCTCAACGGCTCAGCCCCAGCATTTT. Encoded protein: CASSDWYRGPSTAQPQHF.

The V gene is TRBV2, the J gene TRBJ1-1, with D unclear. The CDR3 contains 11 residues. Looked up from germline, CDR1 is SNHLY and CDR2 is FYNNEI. Trimming shortened V by 8 bases and J by 7 bases, and 11 bases separated the two germline ends. Here the CDR3 DNA reads TGTGCCAGCGGACGGGGTTTTGAAGCTTTCTTT. Its protein is CASGRGFEAFF. The full variable domain, its missing parts supplied by reference TRBV2 and TRBJ1-1, is EPEVTQTPSHQVTQMGQEVILRCVPISNHLYFYWYRQILGQKVEFLVSFYNNEISEKSEIFDDQFSVERPDGSNFTLKIRSTKLEDSAMYFCASGRGFEAFFGQGTRLTVV.

The chain carries TRBV7-9 and TRBJ1-2; 11 bases line up with TRBD1. The germline V gene encodes CDR1 SEHNR and CDR2 FQNEAQ (reference sequence). V dropped 4 bases and J dropped 8; count of bases not matched to a gene: 9. The CDR3 is 15 amino acids. The CDR3 DNA reads TGTGCCAGCAGCTCGCCGGACAGGGGGCGCGGAGGCTACACCTTC. This encodes CASSSPDRGRGGYTF.

The V call is TRBV27, the J call TRBJ1-1; a weak D match, TRBD1 (6 bases). The V end was cut by 3 bases, the J end by 11 bases, with 10 bases between. This CDR3 is built from 11 residues. Germline CDR1 reads MNHEY; CDR2 reads SMNVEV (reference sequence). CDR3 region: CASSLGGQAFF. CDR3 bases: TGTGCCAGCAGTTTGGGGGGGCAGGCTTTCTTT.

V gene TRBV4-1 combines with J gene TRBJ1-2, with TRBD1 matching 8 bases. CDR3 length equals 16 residues. V shed 3 bases, J shed 7 bases, and the junction held 13 bases outside the gene matches. The V gene's germline CDR1 is MGHRA and CDR2 YSYEKL. CDR3 loop: CASSQDIGQGAFGYTF. The CDR3 DNA is TGCGCCAGCAGCCAGGATATCGGGCAGGGGGCCTTTGGCTACACCTTC.

The CDR3 here is CASSLTGGPGNTIYF. As DNA, the CDR3 is TGTGCCAGCAGCTTAACGGGGGGGCCCGGAAACACCATATATTTT. This rearrangement joins TRBV7-3 to TRBJ1-3, with D maybe TRBD1 (6 bases). Trimming removed 0 bases from V and 4 bases from J, with 10 bases in between. The germline V gene encodes CDR1 SGHTA and CDR2 FQGTGA. The CDR3 is 15 residues long.